These T cell receptor beta chains were read from a single sample in a study of regulatory T cells in long-lasting Graves disease. Each CDR3 protein is one row after TCRdb ran MiXCR on the multiplex PCR reads. The sample yields roughly 350,000 distinct CDR3 sequences, roughly a sixth seen once. These data are also associated with another study on T cells in Graves' hyperthyroidism and ophthalmopathy.

This specimen was peripheral blood mononuclear cells (PBMCs), taken at new diagnosis, from a patient treated with antithyroid drugs. The receptors were gathered from a man in his forties with Graves disease. Both conserved end residues are part of each CDR3. The order of the fields is V gene, J gene, clone size, D gene, CDR3 DNA, CDR3 protein. The D gene is left open where the match is weak. Where a row states a size, it is once, few, many or the class of an expanded clone; other rows omit it.

TRBV4-2	TRBJ1-1	NA	NA	TGTGCCAGCAGCCAGGATCGGAGAACTGAAGCTTTCTTT	CASSQDRRTEAFF
TRBV2	TRBJ2-5	many	NA	TGTGCCAGCAGCGAAAGACGAGTACAAGAGACCCAGTACTTC	CASSERRVQETQYF
TRBV20-1	TRBJ2-3	many	TRBD1	TGCAGTGCTAGAGATTGGCCCGGGACAGGGGCAGTAGATACGCAGTATTTT	CSARDWPGTGAVDTQYF
TRBV20-1	TRBJ2-3	many	TRBD2	TGCAGTGACATTGTACTAGCGGGGGGGGCAAATACGCAGTATTTT	CSDIVLAGGANTQYF
TRBV3-1	TRBJ1-2	NA	NA	TGTGCCAGCAGCCAGGGGGCGGGAAACTATGGCTACACCTTC	CASSQGAGNYGYTF
TRBV7-8	TRBJ2-5	many	NA	TGTGCCAGCAGCGGTAGGATCGGAGAGACCCAGTACTTC	CASSGRIGETQYF
TRBV20-1	TRBJ2-1	many	NA	TGCAGTGCCGGAAAACAGGGCAATGAGCAGTTCTTC	CSAGKQGNEQFF
TRBV28	TRBJ2-6	NA	NA	TGTGCCAGCCTTAACCCAAACCCTGGGGCCAACGTCCTGACTTTC	CASLNPNPGANVLTF
TRBV7-8	TRBJ1-5	few	TRBD1	TGTGCCAGCAGCGCAAATACAGGGGATAGCAATCAGCCCCAGCATTTT	CASSANTGDSNQPQHF
TRBV20-1	TRBJ1-1	many	TRBD1	TGCAGTGCACCGGGACAGGGAGAGACTGAAGCTTTCTTT	CSAPGQGETEAFF
TRBV6-5	TRBJ2-3	NA	TRBD2	TGTGCCAGCAGTTGGATTAGCGGGGGGCGCGCAGATACGCAGTATTTT	CASSWISGGRADTQYF
TRBV27	TRBJ2-2	many	NA	TGTGCCAGCAGTTTATCGATGTCTGGGTTGTCCGGCGGGGAGCTGTTTTTT	CASSLSMSGLSGGELFF
TRBV12-3/TRBV12-4	TRBJ1-4	many	TRBD1	TGTGCCAGCAGCCCGGACAGGGCTGAAAAACTGTTTTTT	CASSPDRAEKLFF
TRBV30	TRBJ2-3	many	TRBD2	TGTGCCTGGAGCCGATCCACAGGTGCGGGGGGCCAGGGAGATACGCAGTATTTT	CAWSRSTGAGGQGDTQYF
TRBV29-1	TRBJ2-5	NA	NA	TGCAGCGTTGCGGCAGGGGGGGGGGAGACCCAGTACTTC	CSVAAGGGETQYF
TRBV30	TRBJ1-1	many	NA	TGTGCCTGGGGGTCAACTAGGACTGAAGCTTTCTTT	CAWGSTRTEAFF
TRBV12-5	TRBJ2-5	many	NA	TGTGCTAGTGGTTTGGGGGCAGGGGTTTCGGAGACCCAGTACTTC	CASGLGAGVSETQYF
TRBV28	TRBJ1-1	many	TRBD1	TGTGCCAGCAGGGGAACAGGGGGCGGCACTGAAGCTTTCTTT	CASRGTGGGTEAFF
TRBV10-3	TRBJ2-7	many	TRBD2	TGTGCCACCGCGGGACTAGCAAACTACGAGCAGTACTTC	CATAGLANYEQYF
TRBV3-1	TRBJ2-3	NA	TRBD1	TGTGCCAGCAGCCCAATATGGGGACAGGGTACAGATACGCAGTATTTT	CASSPIWGQGTDTQYF
TRBV10-3	TRBJ2-3	NA	TRBD2	TGTGCCATCAGTGAGTCGAGGCAACGGGAGGCTACGCAGTATTTT	CAISESRQREATQYF
TRBV2	TRBJ2-1	many	NA	TGTGCCAGCGACGACAATGAGCAGTTCTTC	CASDDNEQFF
TRBV5-1	TRBJ2-1	few	NA	TGCGCCAGCACTAAGAGCTCCTACAATGAGCAGTTCTTC	CASTKSSYNEQFF
TRBV20-1	TRBJ2-1	many	NA	TGCAGTGCTAGAGACCTGGGAAGCTCCTACAATGAGCAGTTCTTC	CSARDLGSSYNEQFF
TRBV10-3	TRBJ1-4	few	NA	TGTGCCATCAGTGAGGCTTCGGGGGAAAGAACTAATGAAAAACTGTTTTTT	CAISEASGERTNEKLFF
TRBV13	TRBJ1-2	NA	NA	TGTGCCAGCAGCTTTTCAGGGTTTAACTATGGCTACACCTTC	CASSFSGFNYGYTF
TRBV18	TRBJ2-3	many	TRBD1	TGTGCCAGCTCACCATTAACAGGGGGCTCCTTCACAGATACGCAGTATTTT	CASSPLTGGSFTDTQYF
TRBV12-3/TRBV12-4	TRBJ1-5	many	TRBD1	TGTGCCAGCAGCAATGACAGGGGTGACGTTATTCAGCCCCAGCATTTT	CASSNDRGDVIQPQHF
TRBV20-1	TRBJ2-5	NA	NA	TGCAGTGCTAGAGATTGGGCAGACCTTCAAGAGACCCAGTACTTC	CSARDWADLQETQYF
TRBV5-1	TRBJ1-4	few	NA	TGCGCCAGCAGCTTTGAGATGGGGGGCGATGAAAAACTGTTTTTT	CASSFEMGGDEKLFF
TRBV20-1	TRBJ2-1	many	NA	TGCAGTGCCGAAACCCAGGCGATTAATGAGCAGTTCTTC	CSAETQAINEQFF
TRBV20-1	TRBJ2-5	few	NA	TGCAGTGCTAGTGAGGGAATCCCAGAGACCCAGTACTTC	CSASEGIPETQYF
TRBV19	TRBJ1-5	NA	TRBD1	TGTGCCAGTAGTTGGACAGGGGCGGGACAGCCCCAGCATTTT	CASSWTGAGQPQHF